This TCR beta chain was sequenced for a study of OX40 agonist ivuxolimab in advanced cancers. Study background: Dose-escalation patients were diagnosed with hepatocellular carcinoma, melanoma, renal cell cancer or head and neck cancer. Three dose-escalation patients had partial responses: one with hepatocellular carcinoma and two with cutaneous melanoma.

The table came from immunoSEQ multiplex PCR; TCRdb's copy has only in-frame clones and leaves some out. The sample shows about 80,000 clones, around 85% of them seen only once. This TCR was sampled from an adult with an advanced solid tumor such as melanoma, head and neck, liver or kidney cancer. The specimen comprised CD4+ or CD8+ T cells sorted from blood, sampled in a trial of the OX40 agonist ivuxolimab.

CDR3 residues: CASSFGQPIEAFF. The CDR3 DNA is TGTGCCAGCAGTTTTGGACAACCTATTGAAGCTTTCTTT. The V gene is TRBV6-6, the J gene TRBJ1-1; possibly TRBD1 for D (5 bases). From germline, CDR1 is MNHNY and CDR2 SVGAGI (reference sequence). The CDR3 totals 13 residues. Between the trimmed V and J ends, which lost 4 bases and 7 bases, there was a span of 13 bases.